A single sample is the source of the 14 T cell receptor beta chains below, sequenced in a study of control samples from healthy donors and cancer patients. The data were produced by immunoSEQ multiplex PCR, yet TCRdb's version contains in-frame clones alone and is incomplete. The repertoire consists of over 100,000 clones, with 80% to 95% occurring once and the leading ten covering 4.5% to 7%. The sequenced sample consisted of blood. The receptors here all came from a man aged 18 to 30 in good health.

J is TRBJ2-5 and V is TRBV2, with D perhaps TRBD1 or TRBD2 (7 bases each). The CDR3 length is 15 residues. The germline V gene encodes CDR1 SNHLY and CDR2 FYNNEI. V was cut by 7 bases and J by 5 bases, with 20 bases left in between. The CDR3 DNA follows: TGTGCCAGCACCGGGCCAGGGGGAGGGAAGGAGACCCAGTACTTC. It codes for CASTGPGGGKETQYF.

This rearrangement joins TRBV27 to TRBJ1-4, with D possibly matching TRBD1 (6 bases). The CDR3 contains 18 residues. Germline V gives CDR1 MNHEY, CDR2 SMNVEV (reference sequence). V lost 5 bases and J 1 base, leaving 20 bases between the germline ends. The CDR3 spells CASSPQTGWIETNEKLFF. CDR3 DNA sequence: TGTGCCAGCAGTCCCCAGACAGGCTGGATCGAAACTAATGAAAAACTGTTTTTT.

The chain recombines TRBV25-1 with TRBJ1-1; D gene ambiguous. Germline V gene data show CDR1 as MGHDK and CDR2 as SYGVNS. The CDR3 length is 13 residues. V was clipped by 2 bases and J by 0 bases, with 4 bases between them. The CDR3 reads CASSEGLNTEAFF. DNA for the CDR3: TGTGCCAGCAGTGAAGGGTTGAACACTGAAGCTTTCTTT.

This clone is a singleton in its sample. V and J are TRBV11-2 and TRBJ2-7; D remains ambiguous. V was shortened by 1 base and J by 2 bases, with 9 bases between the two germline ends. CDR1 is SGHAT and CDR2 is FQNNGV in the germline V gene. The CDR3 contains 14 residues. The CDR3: CASSLAGGAYEQYF. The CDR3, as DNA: TGTGCCAGCAGCTTAGCTGGCGGTGCCTACGAGCAGTACTTC.

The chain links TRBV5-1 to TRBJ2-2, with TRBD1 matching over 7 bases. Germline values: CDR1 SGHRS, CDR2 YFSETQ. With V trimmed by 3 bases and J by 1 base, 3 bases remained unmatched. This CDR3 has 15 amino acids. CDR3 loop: CASSSRTGNTGELFF. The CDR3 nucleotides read TGCGCCAGCAGCTCCCGGACAGGGAACACCGGGGAGCTGTTTTTT.

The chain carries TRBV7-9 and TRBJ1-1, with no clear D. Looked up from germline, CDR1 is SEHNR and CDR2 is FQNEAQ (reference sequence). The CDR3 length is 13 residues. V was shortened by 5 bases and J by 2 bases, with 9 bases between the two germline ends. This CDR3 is CASSPDTNTEAFF. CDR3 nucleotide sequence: TGTGCCAGCAGCCCTGACACCAACACTGAAGCTTTCTTT.

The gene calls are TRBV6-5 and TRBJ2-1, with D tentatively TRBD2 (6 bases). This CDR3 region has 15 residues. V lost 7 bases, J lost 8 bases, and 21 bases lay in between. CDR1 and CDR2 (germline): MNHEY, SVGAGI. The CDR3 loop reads CASKGGEVGSHEQFF. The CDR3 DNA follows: TGTGCCAGCAAGGGTGGGGAGGTTGGTTCCCATGAGCAGTTCTTC.

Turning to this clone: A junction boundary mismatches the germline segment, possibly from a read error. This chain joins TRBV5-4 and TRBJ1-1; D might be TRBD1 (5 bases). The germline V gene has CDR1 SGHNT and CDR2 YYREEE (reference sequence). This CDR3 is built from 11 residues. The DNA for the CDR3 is TGTGCCAGCAGCTTGGAGGAGACAGCATCCTTT. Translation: CASSLEETASF. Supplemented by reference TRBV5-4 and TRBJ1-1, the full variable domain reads ETGVTQSPTHLIKTRGQQVTLRCSSQSGHNTVSWYQQALGQGPQFIFQYYREEENGRGNFPPRFSGLQFPNYSSELNVNALELDDSALYLCASSLEETASFGQGTRLTVV.

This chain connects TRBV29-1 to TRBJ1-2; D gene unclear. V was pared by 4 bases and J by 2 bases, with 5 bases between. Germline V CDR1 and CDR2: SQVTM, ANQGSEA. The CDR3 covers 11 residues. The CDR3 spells CSVGGNYGYTF. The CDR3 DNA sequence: TGCAGCGTTGGGGGAAACTATGGCTACACCTTC.

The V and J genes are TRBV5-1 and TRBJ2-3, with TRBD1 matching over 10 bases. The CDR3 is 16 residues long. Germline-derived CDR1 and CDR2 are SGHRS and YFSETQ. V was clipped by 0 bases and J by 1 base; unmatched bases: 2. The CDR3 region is CASSLAGTGGTDTQYF. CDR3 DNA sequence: TGCGCCAGCAGCTTGGCCGGGACAGGGGGCACAGATACGCAGTATTTT.

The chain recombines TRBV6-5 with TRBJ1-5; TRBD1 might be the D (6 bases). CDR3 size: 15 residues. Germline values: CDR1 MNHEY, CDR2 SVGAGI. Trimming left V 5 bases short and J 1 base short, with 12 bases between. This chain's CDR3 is CASSRTDPSNQPQHF. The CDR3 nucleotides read TGTGCCAGCAGTCGGACAGACCCCAGCAATCAGCCCCAGCATTTT.

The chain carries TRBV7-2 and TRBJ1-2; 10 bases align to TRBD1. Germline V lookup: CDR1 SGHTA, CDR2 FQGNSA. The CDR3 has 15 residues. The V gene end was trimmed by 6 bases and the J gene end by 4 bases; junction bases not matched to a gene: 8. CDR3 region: CASRKRQGAGYGYTF. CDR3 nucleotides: TGTGCCAGCAGGAAAAGACAGGGGGCTGGCTATGGCTACACCTTC.

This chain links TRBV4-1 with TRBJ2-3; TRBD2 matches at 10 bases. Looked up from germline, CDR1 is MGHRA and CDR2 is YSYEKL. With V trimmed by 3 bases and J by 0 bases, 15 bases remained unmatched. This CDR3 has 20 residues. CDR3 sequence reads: CASSHPVYSGGIDSTDTQYF. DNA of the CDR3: TGCGCCAGCAGCCACCCCGTTTATAGCGGGGGGATAGATAGCACAGATACGCAGTATTTT.

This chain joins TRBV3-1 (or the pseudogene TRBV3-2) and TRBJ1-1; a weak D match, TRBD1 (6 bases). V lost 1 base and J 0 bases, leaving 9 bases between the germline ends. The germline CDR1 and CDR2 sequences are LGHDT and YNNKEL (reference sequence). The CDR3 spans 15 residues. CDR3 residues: CASSQGGDMNTEAFF. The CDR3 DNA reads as TGTGCCAGCAGCCAAGGTGGGGACATGAACACTGAAGCTTTCTTT.